This T cell receptor (beta chain) was captured by sequencing in a study of neurological immune-mediated disorders. Study-wide results and limits: None of the features examined (clinical or MRI) was associated with the multiple sclerosis repertoire cluster.

This clonotype has ten or more counts. No antigen is known for it. The CDR3 has 15 amino acids. Trimming cost V 0 bases and J 6 bases; bases outside gene matches: 8. CDR1 and CDR2 from the germline V gene are SGHRS and YFSETQ. Stored at -80 C, 2 million PBMCs were the source of the unsorted libraries. TCRdb ran MiXCR on the 5' RACE reads and lists one entry per CDR3 protein. Of approximately 130,000 distinct CDR3 sequences in the sample, roughly 3.1% were seen once. Input material: PBMCs. The chain links TRBV5-1 to TRBJ1-2; 7 nucleotides align to TRBD1. This clonotype was obtained from a woman younger than 45 with multiple sclerosis. In DNA form, the CDR3 reads TGCGCCAGCAGCTTGGCCTATGACAGGGATGATGGCTACACCTTC. Protein sequence: CASSLAYDRDDGYTF.